This entry describes one T cell receptor beta chain. Its target is unknown. These data belong to a study of T cell responses to AZD1222 COVID-19 vaccine. Overall study findings and caveats: Only a handful of AZD1222 recipients tested seropositive at baseline. Clonal diversity was possibly underestimated; the donors were predominantly white British and more often female.

CDR1 is SNHLY, CDR2 FYNNEI, per germline. V was cut by 7 bases and J by 8 bases, with 14 bases left in between. This CDR3 region has 12 residues. Generated by immunoSEQ multiplex PCR, the TCRdb table keeps only in-frame clones and is missing some. The sample consists of some 180,000 clones, 85% to 95% of them appearing once. The source material was peripheral blood, sampled 28 days after the second dose of the MenACWY control vaccine. V gene TRBV2 combines with J gene TRBJ1-2; D perhaps matches TRBD1 (6 bases). This TCR was recovered from an adult who received the MenACWY meningococcal vaccine as a control. The CDR3 spells CASTAAGVGYTF. CDR3 nucleotides: TGTGCCAGCACGGCGGCAGGGGTAGGCTACACCTTC.